Listed below are T cell receptor beta chains from one sample, sequenced in a study of early T cells in non-severe SARS-CoV-2 infection. TCRdb processed the 5' RACE reads anew with MiXCR; each CDR3 protein has one entry. The profile shows roughly 48,000 distinct CDR3 sequences, just over 8% of them singletons. Sequenced: whole blood. The receptors derive from an adult who was a healthcare worker with PCR-confirmed SARS-CoV-2 infection or an uninfected control (not recorded which). Each CDR3 is given with its conserved first and last residue. Each record gives: D gene, clone size, V gene, J gene, CDR3 DNA, CDR3 protein. A D gene is named only where the DNA matches it firmly. Clone size is not always given. Where it is, it says once, few, many or a class for expanded clones.

NA	few	TRBV10-2	TRBJ2-1	TGCGCCAGCAGTGAGTACAGGAGCTCCTACAATGAGCAGTTCTTC	CASSEYRSSYNEQFF
NA	many	TRBV11-2	TRBJ2-7	TGTGCCAGCAGCCCGCCATGGGGGCACTACGAGCAGTACTTC	CASSPPWGHYEQYF
TRBD2	few	TRBV19	TRBJ2-1	TGTGCCAGTAGCTTGACCCTCGGGACTAGCGAGTACAATGAGCAGTTCTTC	CASSLTLGTSEYNEQFF
NA	many	TRBV6-5	TRBJ2-7	TGTGCCAGCAGCTCAACGATGGGGGCGTTGCACGAGCAGTACTTC	CASSSTMGALHEQYF
NA	NA	TRBV20-1	TRBJ2-7	TGCAGTGCCCCACGTGGCAGGTCCTACGAGCAGTACTTC	CSAPRGRSYEQYF
TRBD2	many	TRBV6-4	TRBJ2-3	TGTGCCAGCAGTGAACTAGCGGGAGCGACAGATACGCAGTATTTT	CASSELAGATDTQYF
NA	many	TRBV7-9	TRBJ2-3	TGTGCCAGCAGCCTTAGCGTGGGGGCAGATACGCAGTATTTT	CASSLSVGADTQYF
NA	many	TRBV20-1	TRBJ1-1	TGCAGTGCACAACGGGGGGGCTGGACTGAAGCTTTCTTT	CSAQRGGWTEAFF
NA	few	TRBV3-1	TRBJ2-1	TGTGCCAGCAGCTCCTCCGACCCGTACAATGAGCAGTTCTTC	CASSSSDPYNEQFF
TRBD1	many	TRBV30	TRBJ1-5	TGTGCCTGGAGTGGTGGGGACAGGGCCCTAGGGCCCCAGCATTTT	CAWSGGDRALGPQHF
NA	NA	TRBV7-9	TRBJ2-5	TGTGCCAGCAGCTTAGTCACGAAAGAGACCCAGTACTTC	CASSLVTKETQYF
NA	many	TRBV20-1	TRBJ2-1	TGCAGTGTCCCGACAGCTGACAGCCTGCCAACCTACAATGAGCAGTTCTTC	CSVPTADSLPTYNEQFF
NA	NA	TRBV2	TRBJ1-1	TGTGCCAGCAGTCCGACAGGTCTGGGCACTGAAGCTTTCTTT	CASSPTGLGTEAFF
NA	many	TRBV6-6	TRBJ1-3	TGTGCCAGCAGTTCCACCTCGGGGGGAGGTGGAAACACCATATATTTT	CASSSTSGGGGNTIYF
TRBD2	NA	TRBV7-2	TRBJ2-3	TGTGCCAGCAGACGGACTAGCGGGAGCACAGATACGCAGTATTTT	CASRRTSGSTDTQYF
TRBD2	many	TRBV24-1	TRBJ2-1	TGTGCCACCTCTCTAGCGGGGAATGAGCAGTTCTTC	CATSLAGNEQFF
NA	many	TRBV9	TRBJ2-6	TGTGCCAGCTGCCCTCAGGGTCTGGCCTCTCTCCATGGGGCCAACGTCCTGACTTTC	CASCPQGLASLHGANVLTF
NA	few	TRBV14	TRBJ2-7	TGTGCCAGCAGCCAAGGAAAGGGATGGGGCTACGAGCAGTACTTC	CASSQGKGWGYEQYF
NA	NA	TRBV2	TRBJ2-7	TGTGCCAGCAGTGACTACGAGCAGTACTTC	CASSDYEQYF
NA	medium-sized	TRBV4-2	TRBJ2-7	TGTGCCAGCAGCCAAGTAGAGACTAGTGCCTACGAGCAGTACTTC	CASSQVETSAYEQYF
NA	few	TRBV4-1	TRBJ1-6	TGCGCCAGCAGCCGGGTAGTTTTTGGTAATTCACCCCTCCACTTT	CASSRVVFGNSPLHF
NA	few	TRBV4-3	TRBJ2-7	TGCGCCAGCAGCCAGGGACTGGTTAACTACGAGCAGTACTTC	CASSQGLVNYEQYF
NA	NA	TRBV6-2/TRBV6-3	TRBJ2-5	TGTGCCAGCAGTTACTCGATCCCGGAGGGGGAAGAGACCCAGTACTTC	CASSYSIPEGEETQYF
TRBD1	NA	TRBV6-1	TRBJ1-1	TGTGCCAGCATCCGGGACAGCTTACTTGAAGCTTTCTTT	CASIRDSLLEAFF
NA	few	TRBV7-3	TRBJ2-3	TGTGCCAGCAGCATTGGGTATTACGCGACAGATACGCAGTATTTT	CASSIGYYATDTQYF
TRBD1	few	TRBV24-1	TRBJ2-1	TGTGCCACCAGTGAGCCGGACAGGGAGCAGTTCTTC	CATSEPDREQFF
TRBD2	NA	TRBV5-1	TRBJ2-1	TGCGCCAGCAGCTTGGCCCTAGCGGGAGTGAATGAGCAGTTCTTC	CASSLALAGVNEQFF
NA	many	TRBV5-4	TRBJ2-7	TGTGCCAGCAGCTGGGGGGGACAGAGCTCCTACGAGCAGTACTTC	CASSWGGQSSYEQYF
NA	many	TRBV5-4	TRBJ2-4	TGTGCCAGCAGACCCGCTCAGGGAAACATTCAGTACTTC	CASRPAQGNIQYF
NA	few	TRBV7-3	TRBJ1-6	TGTGCCAGCAGCAAAGAACGAAGATATTCACCCCTCCACTTT	CASSKERRYSPLHF
NA	few	TRBV7-9	TRBJ1-1	TGTGCCAGCAGCTTAGCGCCCGGGAACACTGAAGCTTTCTTT	CASSLAPGNTEAFF
TRBD2	few	TRBV7-6	TRBJ2-3	TGTGCCAGCAGCTTAGTCGCGGGAGCCCCAGATACGCAGTATTTT	CASSLVAGAPDTQYF
NA	NA	TRBV7-6	TRBJ2-2	TGTGCCAGCAGCTTCCGGGCGCGGACAGCTCGGGGGGAGCTGTTTTTT	CASSFRARTARGELFF
TRBD1	NA	TRBV12-3/TRBV12-4	TRBJ1-4	TGTGCCAGCAGTCCTAGACAGGGGGATGAAAAACTGTTTTTT	CASSPRQGDEKLFF
TRBD1	many	TRBV6-6	TRBJ1-1	TGTGCCAGCACTACCCGGGACAGGTGGGCCACTGAAGCTTTCTTT	CASTTRDRWATEAFF
TRBD1	NA	TRBV2	TRBJ1-5	TGTGCCAGCAGTGGCGGGGACAGTAATCAGCCCCAGCATTTT	CASSGGDSNQPQHF
TRBD2	NA	TRBV9	TRBJ2-2	TGTGCCAGCAGCTGGGGACTAGCGGTCGACACCGGGGAGCTGTTTTTT	CASSWGLAVDTGELFF
NA	few	TRBV27	TRBJ1-5	TGTGCCAGCGCGCTCTACTCCAATCAGCCCCAGCATTTT	CASALYSNQPQHF
NA	many	TRBV12-3/TRBV12-4	TRBJ2-3	TGTGCCAGCAGCCTAGCAAACTTGGGTACAGATACGCAGTATTTT	CASSLANLGTDTQYF
TRBD1	NA	TRBV11-3	TRBJ2-2	TGTGCCAGCACCAAACAGGGGGGCAGGGCCGGGGAGCTGTTTTTT	CASTKQGGRAGELFF
TRBD2	many	TRBV5-4	TRBJ2-3	TGTGCCAGCAGCTCCCGACTAGCGGGGACAGATACGCAGTATTTT	CASSSRLAGTDTQYF
TRBD2	few	TRBV9	TRBJ2-3	TGTGCCAGCAGCCTAGGGGCTAGCGGGGGGAGCACAGATACGCAGTATTTT	CASSLGASGGSTDTQYF
TRBD1	many	TRBV7-9	TRBJ1-5	TGTGCCAGCAGCGGGACAGGGGGTCAGCCCCAGCATTTT	CASSGTGGQPQHF
NA	many	TRBV6-2/TRBV6-3	TRBJ2-1	TGTGCCAGCAGTTACGGCGGGAACTACAATGAGCAGTTCTTC	CASSYGGNYNEQFF
NA	few	TRBV18	TRBJ2-3	TGTGCCAGCTCACTAGTACGGGACACCACAGATACGCAGTATTTT	CASSLVRDTTDTQYF
NA	many	TRBV7-2	TRBJ1-5	TGTGCCAGCAGCTTAGCGCAGGGTAATCAGCCCCAGCATTTT	CASSLAQGNQPQHF
TRBD1	NA	TRBV27	TRBJ1-5	TGTGCCAGCAAATATCGGGGACAGAGCAATCAGCCCCAGCATTTT	CASKYRGQSNQPQHF
TRBD2	many	TRBV12-3/TRBV12-4	TRBJ2-5	TGTGCCAGCAGCCGAAGCGGGGGGGCCCAAGAGACCCAGTACTTC	CASSRSGGAQETQYF